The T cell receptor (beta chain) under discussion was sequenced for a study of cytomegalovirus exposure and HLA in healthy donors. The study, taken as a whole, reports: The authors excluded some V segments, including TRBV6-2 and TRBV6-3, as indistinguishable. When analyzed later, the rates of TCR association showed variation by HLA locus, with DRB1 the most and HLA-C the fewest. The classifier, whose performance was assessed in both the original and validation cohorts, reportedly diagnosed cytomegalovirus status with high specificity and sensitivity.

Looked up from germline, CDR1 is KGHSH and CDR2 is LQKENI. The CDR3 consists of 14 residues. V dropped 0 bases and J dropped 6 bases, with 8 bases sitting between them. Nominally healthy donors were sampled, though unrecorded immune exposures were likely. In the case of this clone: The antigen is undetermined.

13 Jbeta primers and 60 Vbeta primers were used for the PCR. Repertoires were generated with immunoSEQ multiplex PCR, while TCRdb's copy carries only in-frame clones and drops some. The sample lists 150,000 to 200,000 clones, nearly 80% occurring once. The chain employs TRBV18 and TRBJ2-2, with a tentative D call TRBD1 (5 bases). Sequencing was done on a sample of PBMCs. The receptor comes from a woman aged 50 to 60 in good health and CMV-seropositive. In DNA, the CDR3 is TGTGCCAGCTCACCACCAGGGGTGTCCGGGGAGCTGTTTTTT. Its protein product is CASSPPGVSGELFF.